This TCR beta chain was retrieved from a study of spatial heterogeneity in lung cancer. Overall study context: Where they were available, follow-up PBMC samples were sequenced, at a median of around 26 months after resection.

The library protocol tagged each TCR cDNA with a unique molecular identifier. Using its own MiXCR run on the 5' RACE reads, TCRdb lists one record per CDR3 protein. The sample includes around 47,000 distinct CDR3 sequences, around 7.7% of them seen just once. Trimming removed 3 bases from V and 9 bases from J, with 21 bases in between. Germline CDR1 and CDR2: SGDLS and YYNGEE. CDR3 length: 15 amino acids. This clonotype was seen many times. Its specificity is not known. Time point given: blood at routine non-recurrence follow-up after resection. The input material, whole RNA from tumor, nontumor lung or frozen PBMC, was sequenced unsorted. Regarding the study as a whole: TCRs found ubiquitously expanded in tumor appeared in blood more at resection than at follow-up.

The rearrangement uses TRBV9 and TRBJ2-5; D is tentatively TRBD1 or TRBD2 (5 bases each). The material sequenced was PBMCs, taken at follow-up. The receptor's source is a female donor with early-stage non-small cell lung cancer. The CDR3 DNA follows: TGTGCCAGCAGCGCTTTCTCGGGGCAGTCTCAGGCCCAGTACTTC. Translation: CASSAFSGQSQAQYF.